Listed below are T cell receptor beta chains from one sample, sequenced in a study of OX40 agonist ivuxolimab in advanced cancers. Sequencing was performed with immunoSEQ multiplex PCR; in TCRdb, only in-frame clones are kept and a portion is missing. The data contain about 27,000 clones, around nine tenths of them seen just once; the ten biggest clones take up around 28%. The source material was CD4+ or CD8+ T cells sorted from blood, sampled in a trial of the OX40 agonist ivuxolimab. All receptors come from an adult with an advanced solid tumor such as melanoma, head and neck, liver or kidney cancer. CDR3s include the opening cysteine and the closing phenylalanine or tryptophan. A D gene is named only where the DNA matches it firmly. Size values are once, few and many counts, or a class for expanded clones, and some rows have none.

>.|TRBJ1-1|.|TRBV11-2
TGTGCCAGCAGCTTGGGCCCGGAGGTTGAAGCTTTCTTT
CASSLGPEVEAFF
>.|TRBJ2-7|TRBD1|TRBV5-1
TGCGCCAGCAGCTGGGCTTCGACAGGGGCGATGGGCGAGCAGTACTTC
CASSWASTGAMGEQYF
>.|TRBJ2-7|.|TRBV7-9
TGTGCCAGCAGCTCCACCCTCGGGACATCTGATTACTACGAGCAGTACTTC
CASSSTLGTSDYYEQYF
>few|TRBJ2-3|.|TRBV7-3
TGTGCCAGCAGCGTTTCTAGCACAGATACGCAGTATTTT
CASSVSSTDTQYF
>.|TRBJ1-1|.|TRBV9
TGTGCCAGCAGCGTAGGGGCCCGCACTGAAGCTTTCTTT
CASSVGARTEAFF
>.|TRBJ1-2|TRBD1|TRBV29-1
TGCAGCGTCGGTACCGGGACAGAGACCCCTTATGGCTACACCTTC
CSVGTGTETPYGYTF
>once|TRBJ1-4|TRBD1|TRBV5-6
TGTGCGACACAGGGGGCTGGAGAAAAACTGTTTTTT
CATQGAGEKLFF
>.|TRBJ2-6|.|TRBV21-1
TGTGCCAGCAGCAAGAGGTACAAAACCCCATCTTCTGGGGCCAACGTCCTGACTTTC
CASSKRYKTPSSGANVLTF
>.|TRBJ2-7|.|TRBV29-1
TGCAGCGTTGGGGAGGTAGGGCCGGACGAGCAGTACTTC
CSVGEVGPDEQYF
>.|TRBJ2-3|TRBD2|TRBV7-6
TGTGCCAGCAGCTTAGCGCCGGCGGGGGAGTCCACAGATACGCAGTATTTT
CASSLAPAGESTDTQYF
>.|TRBJ2-7|.|TRBV5-4
TGTGCCAGCGAAAACAGGGGAGGATACGAGCAGTACTTC
CASENRGGYEQYF
>.|TRBJ2-5|.|TRBV9
TGTGCCAGCAGCGCTAGGACTAACCAAGAGACCCAGTACTTC
CASSARTNQETQYF
>.|TRBJ2-7|TRBD1|TRBV7-6
TGTGCCAGCAGCTCCAGGGGGCACGAGCAGTACTTC
CASSSRGHEQYF
>.|TRBJ1-5|TRBD1|TRBV27
TGTGCCAGCAGTGGGGGACAGGGGTATCAGCCCCAGCATTTT
CASSGGQGYQPQHF
>few|TRBJ2-5|.|TRBV14
TGTGCCAGCAGACTTACAGGGATAGAGACCCAGTACTTC
CASRLTGIETQYF
>.|TRBJ2-7|.|TRBV5-4
TGTGCCAGCAGCTTGGAAGGGCCTCGGGGTGAGCAGTACTTC
CASSLEGPRGEQYF
>.|TRBJ2-7|TRBD1|TRBV28
TGTGCCAGCAGTTCTTGGACAGGGGCCTACGAGCAGTACTTC
CASSSWTGAYEQYF
>.|TRBJ1-2|.|TRBV7-9
TGTGCCAGCAGACCCGGCCAGTGGGGGGCCAGTGCCATCTTC
CASRPGQWGASAIF
>.|TRBJ2-7|.|TRBV5-6
TGTGCCAGCAGCTTGGGCGGCAGCTCCTACGAGCAGTACTTC
CASSLGGSSYEQYF
>.|TRBJ2-1|.|TRBV28
TGTGCCAGCAGTTTTGGGACACGAGAGGAGGAGCAGTTCTTC
CASSFGTREEEQFF
>.|TRBJ2-1|.|TRBV6-1
TGTGCCAGCAGTTTCTATCATGAGCAGTTCTTC
CASSFYHEQFF
>.|TRBJ1-1|.|TRBV6-5
TGTGCCAGCAGTTACTCCCTGAACACTGAAGCTTTCTTT
CASSYSLNTEAFF
>once|TRBJ2-3|.|TRBV7-3
TGTGCCAGCAGCGAAGGGGGGGATACGCAGTATTTT
CASSEGGDTQYF
>.|TRBJ1-1|TRBD1|TRBV5-1
TGCGCCAGCAGCTTCACAGGGGCCCCGAACACTGAAGCTTTCTTT
CASSFTGAPNTEAFF
>.|TRBJ2-5|TRBD2|TRBV6-5
TGTGCCAGCAGTTACGCCAACGGGGGGGCAGAGACCCAGTACTTC
CASSYANGGAETQYF
>.|TRBJ2-7|TRBD2|TRBV6-5
TGTGCCAGCAGTCCGGGACTAGTGCACGAGCAGTACTTC
CASSPGLVHEQYF
>.|TRBJ1-4|TRBD1|TRBV10-2
TGCGCCAGCAGGGGCGGGCAGGGGGCGAGGGAAAAACTGTTTTTT
CASRGGQGAREKLFF
>few|TRBJ1-1|.|TRBV5-1
TGTGCCAGCAGCCCGGAAGAAGCTTTCTTT
CASSPEEAFF
>few|TRBJ1-5|.|TRBV4-1
TGCGCCAGCAGCCAAGGTACGGCGTATAGCAATCAGCCCCAGCATTTT
CASSQGTAYSNQPQHF
>.|TRBJ2-1|.|TRBV6-5
TGTGCCAGCAGTCTCACAGAAGGGAATGAGCAGTTCTTC
CASSLTEGNEQFF
>.|TRBJ2-3|TRBD1|TRBV7-9
TGTGCCAGCAGCCACTCCGGGACAGGGGAAGATACGCAGTATTTT
CASSHSGTGEDTQYF
>.|TRBJ1-4|.|TRBV18
TGTGCCAGCTCATCGGACAGTACAACTAATGAAAAACTGTTTTTT
CASSSDSTTNEKLFF
>.|TRBJ2-1|TRBD2|TRBV7-7
TGTGCTAGCAGCTTAGTCCTGCGGGAGGGCCCCAATGAGCAGTTCTTC
CASSLVLREGPNEQFF
>.|TRBJ2-7|.|TRBV9
TGTGCCAGCAGCGGCTCCGGTCCGGTCCACAACGAGCAGTACTTC
CASSGSGPVHNEQYF
>.|TRBJ2-1|TRBD2|TRBV9
TGTGCCAGCAGCGACACTAGCGGGAGGCCATTCCGCTCCTACAATGAGCAGTTCTTC
CASSDTSGRPFRSYNEQFF
>.|TRBJ1-5|.|TRBV30
TGTGCCTGGTCCGGGACGGCCAATCAGCCCCAGCATTTT
CAWSGTANQPQHF
>few|TRBJ2-3|.|TRBV28
TGTGCCAGCAGTTGGTCGAGGAACCCAGATACGCAGTATTTT
CASSWSRNPDTQYF
>.|TRBJ1-1|.|TRBV7-6
TGTGCCAGCAGCTCCGGGACGGTGAACACTGAAGCTTTCTTT
CASSSGTVNTEAFF
>.|TRBJ2-7|.|TRBV14
TGTGCCAGCAGCCAAGATATGGGCACACGTAAGGAGCAGTACTTC
CASSQDMGTRKEQYF
>.|TRBJ2-7|.|TRBV5-1
TGCGCCAGCAGCCCGGGACTCGGTTACGAGCAGTACTTC
CASSPGLGYEQYF
>.|TRBJ2-5|.|TRBV6-6
TGTGCCAGCAGTTACTCTGGGGGCGGAGAGACCCAGTACTTC
CASSYSGGGETQYF
>.|TRBJ2-2|.|TRBV27
TGTGCCAGCACGTTTACCGGGAACACCGGGGAGCTGTTTTTT
CASTFTGNTGELFF
>.|TRBJ2-3|.|TRBV10-1
TGCGCCAGCAGTGACTGGCGAACAGATACGCAGTATTTT
CASSDWRTDTQYF
>.|TRBJ2-7|TRBD2|TRBV13
TGTGCCAGCAGCCCCTCGCGGGGGGCGAACGACGAGCAGTACTTC
CASSPSRGANDEQYF
>.|TRBJ2-7|.|TRBV15
TGTGCCACCAGCAGAGTATCCAATACAGGGACTGGAACGCTGGGGCAGTACTTC
CATSRVSNTGTGTLGQYF
>.|TRBJ2-5|.|TRBV21-1
TGTGCCAGCAGCAAAGCCCCAGGGAGAGAGACCCAGTACTTC
CASSKAPGRETQYF
>.|TRBJ2-1|TRBD2|TRBV28
TGTGCCAGCAGGGGGCTGAGGCGGGAGGCCCCCTACAATGAGCAGTTCTTC
CASRGLRREAPYNEQFF
>.|TRBJ2-6|.|TRBV2
TGTGCCAGCAGGGAGGGTCTTGGGAGGGCCAACGTCCTGACTTTC
CASREGLGRANVLTF
>few|TRBJ2-7|.|TRBV11-1
TGTGCCAGCAGCGAAGCACCCTACGAGCAGTACTTC
CASSEAPYEQYF
>few|TRBJ2-1|.|TRBV6-5
TGTGCCAGCAGTTGGACTTCCCCGGAATACAATGAGCAGTTCTTC
CASSWTSPEYNEQFF
>few|TRBJ2-1|TRBD2|TRBV5-6
TGTGCCAGCCTCTCCAGCGGGGGGTCTAATGAGCAGTTCTTC
CASLSSGGSNEQFF